These 26 T cell receptor beta chains were all obtained from the same sample, sequenced in a study of T cells in localized non-small cell lung cancer (TCRdb year 2020). Libraries were prepared through the immunoSEQ multiplex PCR assay. Entries here come from immuneACCESS through TCRdb and include only in-frame sequences with V and J called. Some clones fail to appear in such tables; in the studies checked, an unresolved V gene covers under half of the shortfall, and the cause of the remainder is unknown. The sample profile shows 30,000 to 45,000 clones; about 90% of them were found once. 2.7% of the sample is in the top ten clones. Sequences were derived from peripheral blood, sampled before any cancer treatment. The receptors come from a woman between 35 and 75 years old with stage I lung adenocarcinoma.

The rearrangement uses TRBV2 and TRBJ1-2; TRBD1 matches at 8 bases. This CDR3 is built from 13 residues. V lost 7 bases, J lost 2 bases, and 3 bases stayed unmatched. CDR1 and CDR2 from the germline V gene are SNHLY and FYNNEI. The CDR3 bases are TGTGCCAGCACGCGGACAGGGAACTATGGCTACACCTTC. Translation: CASTRTGNYGYTF.

This chain connects TRBV6-1 to TRBJ2-1; D possibly corresponds to TRBD1 (6 bases). The germline V gene has CDR1 MNHNS and CDR2 SASEGT. Between the trimmed V and J ends, which lost 2 bases and 3 bases, there was a span of 14 bases. This CDR3 has 16 amino acids. The CDR3 protein is CASSEQGSLLYNEQFF. For the CDR3, the DNA is TGTGCCAGCAGTGAACAGGGGTCTTTGCTCTACAATGAGCAGTTCTTC.

The V call is TRBV28, the J call TRBJ1-1; possible D gene TRBD1, 6 bases. V lost 6 bases and J lost 0, with 11 bases in between. The germline gives CDR1 MDHEN, CDR2 SYDVKM. This CDR3 has 14 residues. CDR3 coding DNA: TGTGCCAGCAGCGCCGGGACAATGAACACTGAAGCTTTCTTT. This encodes CASSAGTMNTEAFF.

V usage is TRBV7-9 and J usage is TRBJ2-1, with D perhaps given as TRBD1 or TRBD2 (5 bases each). The germline gives CDR1 SEHNR, CDR2 FQNEAQ (reference sequence). This CDR3 comprises 15 residues. V was pared by 0 bases and J by 7 bases, with 13 bases between. CDR3 sequence reads: CASSLARGVGNEQFF. CDR3 bases: TGTGCCAGCAGCTTAGCGAGGGGTGTCGGGAATGAGCAGTTCTTC.

The rearrangement joins TRBV7-8 to TRBJ1-5; 7 bases line up with TRBD1. Per germline, CDR1 SGHVS and CDR2 FQNEAQ. V lost 10 bases to trimming and J lost 6 bases; unmatched junction nucleotides: 12. This CDR3 contains 14 residues. CDR3 residues: CANSLRQGSQPQHF. DNA for the CDR3: TGTGCCAACAGTCTTAGACAGGGTAGTCAGCCCCAGCATTTT. Full variable domain (rest looked up from reference TRBV7-8 and TRBJ1-5): GAGVSQSPRYKVAKRGQDVALRCDPISGHVSLFWYQQALGQGPEFLTYFQNEAQLDKSGLPSDRFFAERPEGSVSTLKIQRTQQEDSAVYLCANSLRQGSQPQHFGDGTRLSIL.

V usage is TRBV6-1 and J usage is TRBJ2-1; D is ambiguous. This CDR3 contains 13 residues. Germline CDR1 and CDR2: MNHNS and SASEGT. Trimming cost V 3 bases and J 12 bases, with 15 bases left between them. Here the CDR3 DNA reads TGTGCCAGCAGTGACTCGAGGTGGTCAGGGCAGTTCTTC. It is translated as CASSDSRWSGQFF.

The genes are TRBV7-2 and TRBJ2-1; TRBD2 matches at 9 bases. Germline V gene sequence: CDR1 SGHTA, CDR2 FQGNSA. V trimming: 2 bases; J trimming: 7 bases; junction bases outside the gene matches: 9. This CDR3 is 16 amino acids long. Here the CDR3 reads CASSLRGGRAGNEQFF. The CDR3 DNA is TGTGCCAGCAGCTTAAGAGGCGGGAGGGCCGGAAATGAGCAGTTCTTC. The whole variable domain, remainder taken from reference TRBV7-2 and TRBJ2-1, is GAGVSQSPSNKVTEKGKDVELRCDPISGHTALYWYRQSLGQGLEFLIYFQGNSAPDKSGLPSDRFSAERTGGSVSTLTIQRTQQEDSAVYLCASSLRGGRAGNEQFFGPGTRLTVL.

This chain's CDR3 is CASSPPAGLRNTEAFF. CDR3 bases: TGTGCCAGCTCACCACCGGCAGGGCTGAGGAACACTGAAGCTTTCTTT. V usage is TRBV18 and J usage is TRBJ1-1, with D perhaps matching TRBD1 (5 bases). This CDR3 comprises 16 residues. The germline CDR1 and CDR2 sequences are KGHSH and LQKENI. V was cut by 0 bases and J by 1 base, with 12 bases left in between.

The chain recombines TRBV19 with TRBJ1-2; no firm D call. Germline lookup yields CDR1 LNHDA and CDR2 SQIVND (reference sequence). V lost 7 bases to trimming and J lost 4 bases, with 16 bases between them. The CDR3 runs 14 residues. The CDR3 loop is CASTETRELYGYTF. The CDR3 coding sequence is TGTGCCAGTACAGAGACAAGGGAACTCTATGGCTACACCTTC.

The chain links TRBV7-9 to TRBJ1-2; the match to TRBD1 covers 7 bases. CDR1 and CDR2 (germline): SEHNR, FQNEAQ (reference sequence). Germline trimming cut 5 bases from V and 7 bases from J; bases unmatched to any gene: 7. The CDR3 is made up of 13 amino acids. Here the CDR3 reads CASSRQGYGGYTF. The CDR3 nucleotides are TGTGCCAGCAGCCGACAGGGCTACGGTGGCTACACCTTC.

The chain links TRBV28 to TRBJ1-5; 8 bases are a match to TRBD1. This CDR3 contains 14 residues. V shed 5 bases, J shed 8 bases, and the junction held 8 bases outside the gene matches. CDR1 MDHEN and CDR2 SYDVKM come from the germline V gene. The CDR3 DNA is TGTGCCAGCAGTCCCGGGACAGGAGGGAAGCCCCAGCATTTT. Translating it yields CASSPGTGGKPQHF.

This chain connects TRBV10-3 to TRBJ2-5; 9 bases align to TRBD1. After removal of 11 bases from V and 7 bases from J, the junction contained 5 bases not matched to a gene. Per the germline V gene, CDR1 is ENHRY and CDR2 is SYGVKD. CDR3 length equals 11 residues. The CDR3 DNA is TGTGCCTCACAGGGGGCTGGGACCCAGTACTTC. Amino acids: CASQGAGTQYF.

The J gene is TRBJ1-4, the V gene TRBV10-3; no clear D gene. This CDR3 has 16 residues. Per germline, CDR1 ENHRY and CDR2 SYGVKD. Trimming left V 5 bases short and J 0 bases short, with 13 bases between. Written as DNA, the CDR3 is TGTGCCATCAGTAATTACAGCCCATCAACTAATGAAAAACTGTTTTTT. Translation gives CAISNYSPSTNEKLFF.

The V and J genes are TRBV30 and TRBJ2-1, with TRBD2 matching over 8 bases. V trimming: 3 bases; J trimming: 0 bases; junction bases outside the gene matches: 1. Germline V gene data show CDR1 as GTSNPN and CDR2 as SVGIG (reference sequence). The CDR3 length is 14 residues. The CDR3 DNA is TGTGCCTGGAGAACTAGCGGCTCCTACAATGAGCAGTTCTTC. Amino acid sequence: CAWRTSGSYNEQFF. Drawing the rest from reference TRBV30 and TRBJ2-1, the complete variable domain is SQTIHQWPATLVQPVGSPLSLECTVEGTSNPNLYWYRQAAGRGLQLLFYSVGIGQISSEVPQNLSASRPQDRQFILSSKKLLLSDSGFYLCAWRTSGSYNEQFFGPGTRLTVL.

V is TRBV4-1 and J is TRBJ1-5; D not resolved. The CDR3 contains 15 residues. Trimming took off 6 bases at V and 4 bases at J, with 16 bases between the two ends. Germline V gene lookup returns CDR1 MGHRA and CDR2 YSYEKL. CDR3 in DNA: TGCGCCAGCAGTCAAAGACACTTGCTGAATCAGCCCCAGCATTTT. Amino acid sequence: CASSQRHLLNQPQHF.

The chain recombines TRBV11-1 with TRBJ2-3; the D call may be TRBD1 or TRBD2 (5 bases each). CDR3 length equals 17 residues. Per the germline V gene, CDR1 is SGHAT and CDR2 is FQDESV (reference sequence). The V end was cut by 2 bases, the J end by 0 bases, with 15 bases between. The CDR3 region is CASSLWLGQRSTDTQYF. In nucleotides, the CDR3 is TGTGCCAGCAGCTTATGGCTGGGGCAGCGGAGCACAGATACGCAGTATTTT.

This sequence joins TRBV2 and TRBJ2-1; D might be TRBD2 (6 bases). The V gene lost 7 bases and the J gene lost 4 bases, with 11 bases spanning the gap. CDR1 is SNHLY, CDR2 FYNNEI, per germline. CDR3 length: 13 amino acids. The CDR3 bases are TGTGCCAGCAACGAGCGGGCATACAATGAGCAGTTCTTC. Its protein is CASNERAYNEQFF.

This clone was detected once. The V call is TRBV19, the J call TRBJ1-2, with D unclear. V shed 3 bases and J shed 4 bases, with 12 bases lying between them. CDR1 is LNHDA, CDR2 SQIVND, per germline (reference sequence). The CDR3 length is 14 residues. CDR3 sequence: CASSIVNSLYGYTF. Written as DNA, the CDR3 is TGTGCCAGTAGTATTGTCAACAGCCTCTATGGCTACACCTTC.

V usage is TRBV7-9 and J usage is TRBJ2-1; D possibly corresponds to TRBD2 (5 bases). V gave up 2 bases and J gave up 4 bases, with 12 bases separating them. Germline CDR1 reads SEHNR; CDR2 reads FQNEAQ (reference sequence). The CDR3 extends over 15 amino acids. The CDR3 is CASSLYGNPYNEQFF. The CDR3 DNA reads TGTGCCAGCAGCTTATACGGGAACCCTTACAATGAGCAGTTCTTC.

This clone was recorded only once. The chain has TRBV5-1 and TRBJ2-1; D ambiguous. The V gene lost 3 bases and the J gene lost 3 bases, with 13 bases spanning the gap. This CDR3 spans 15 amino acids. Germline CDR1 is SGHRS and CDR2 is YFSETQ. As DNA, the CDR3 is TGCGCCAGCAGCTGGACCGCCGACGGCTACAATGAGCAGTTCTTC. It encodes CASSWTADGYNEQFF.

This clone was found once. The chain links TRBV7-9 to TRBJ2-7, with a weak D call TRBD1 (6 bases). There are 15 residues in the CDR3. Germline values: CDR1 SEHNR, CDR2 FQNEAQ (reference sequence). Trimming removed 1 base from V and 4 bases from J, with 14 bases in between. The CDR3 coding sequence is TGTGCCAGCAGCTTAGAAGGACAGAGTGGTTACGAGCAGTACTTC. This codes for CASSLEGQSGYEQYF. Full variable domain (outside the CDR3, taken from reference TRBV7-9 and TRBJ2-7): DTGVSQNPRHKITKRGQNVTFRCDPISEHNRLYWYRQTLGQGPEFLTYFQNEAQLEKSRLLSDRFSAERPKGSFSTLEIQRTEQGDSAMYLCASSLEGQSGYEQYFGPGTRLTVT.

The V and J genes are TRBV13 and TRBJ2-1; D might be TRBD2 (5 bases). Deletions cut 7 bases from V and 8 bases from J, with 21 bases between. In germline, CDR1 is PRHDT, CDR2 FYEKMQ (reference sequence). The CDR3 loop spans 15 amino acids. DNA of the CDR3: TGTGCCAGCACCCCTTTGGGGAGAAGAGCGCATGAGCAGTTCTTC. As protein: CASTPLGRRAHEQFF. The whole variable domain, filled in from reference TRBV13 and TRBJ2-1, reads AAGVIQSPRHLIKEKRETATLKCYPIPRHDTVYWYQQGPGQDPQFLISFYEKMQSDKGSIPDRFSAQQFSDYHSELNMSSLELGDSALYFCASTPLGRRAHEQFFGPGTRLTVL.

This rearrangement joins TRBV11-3 to TRBJ2-1; 10 bases map to TRBD2. The length of the CDR3 is 17 residues. V was pared by 1 base and J by 2 bases, with 5 bases of the junction left unmatched. Germline V gene lookup returns CDR1 SGHNT and CDR2 YENEEA. For the CDR3, the DNA is TGTGCCAGCAGCTTAGGGGCTAGCGGGGGAACCTACAATGAGCAGTTCTTC. This translates into CASSLGASGGTYNEQFF. The entire variable domain, with the rest obtained from reference TRBV11-3 and TRBJ2-1, is as follows: EAGVVQSPRYKIIEKKQPVAFWCNPISGHNTLYWYLQNLGQGPELLIRYENEEAVDDSQLPKDRFSAERLKGVDSTLKIQPAELGDSAVYLCASSLGASGGTYNEQFFGPGTRLTVL.

J is TRBJ2-1 and V is TRBV5-5; weak D call: TRBD2 (6 bases). Trimming took off 5 bases at V and 8 bases at J, with 8 bases between the two ends. Germline-derived CDR1 and CDR2 are SGHKS and YYEKEE (reference sequence). The CDR3 has 11 residues. The CDR3 DNA reads TGTGCCAGCAGTCGGGACTATGAGCAGTTCTTC. Encoded protein: CASSRDYEQFF.

This rearrangement joins TRBV19 to TRBJ1-5; the D is unclear. Germline CDR1 LNHDA, CDR2 SQIVND (reference sequence). V was pared by 6 bases and J by 5 bases, with 11 bases between. The length of the CDR3 is 13 residues. The CDR3 nucleotides are TGTGCCAGTAGGGGTGCGAGGGATCAGCCCCAGCATTTT. Translation gives CASRGARDQPQHF. Using reference TRBV19 and TRBJ1-5 for the parts outside the CDR3, the full variable domain is DGGITQSPKYLFRKEGQNVTLSCEQNLNHDAMYWYRQDPGQGLRLIYYSQIVNDFQKGDIAEGYSVSREKKESFPLTVTSAQKNPTAFYLCASRGARDQPQHFGDGTRLSIL.

The chain uses TRBV7-3 and TRBJ2-3; 9 bases match TRBD2. The CDR3 contains 21 residues. Trimming removed 5 bases from V and 0 bases from J; junction bases left unmatched: 21. Germline V gives CDR1 SGHTA, CDR2 FQGTGA. As DNA, the CDR3 is TGTGCCAGCAGCCCGAACGGGGGGGCTAGCGGGGCCGTGAGCAGCACAGATACGCAGTATTTT. This sequence encodes CASSPNGGASGAVSSTDTQYF.